This T cell receptor beta chain derives from a study of monozygotic twins with inflammatory bowel disease. The germline CDR1 and CDR2 sequences are LGHNT and FRNRAP. The CDR3 totals 13 residues. Template switching was used to attach UMIs, which incorporated a 6-nucleotide sample barcode. TCRdb re-called the 5' RACE reads; one entry per CDR3 protein, DNA not given. In total, the table holds 150,000 to 200,000 distinct CDR3 sequences. The sample was blood. This rearrangement joins TRBV12-5 to TRBJ2-7. This TCR came from a human donor with ulcerative colitis or Crohn's disease, or a healthy co-twin of an affected twin (not recorded which). CDR3 amino acids: CASGLGLGYEQYF.